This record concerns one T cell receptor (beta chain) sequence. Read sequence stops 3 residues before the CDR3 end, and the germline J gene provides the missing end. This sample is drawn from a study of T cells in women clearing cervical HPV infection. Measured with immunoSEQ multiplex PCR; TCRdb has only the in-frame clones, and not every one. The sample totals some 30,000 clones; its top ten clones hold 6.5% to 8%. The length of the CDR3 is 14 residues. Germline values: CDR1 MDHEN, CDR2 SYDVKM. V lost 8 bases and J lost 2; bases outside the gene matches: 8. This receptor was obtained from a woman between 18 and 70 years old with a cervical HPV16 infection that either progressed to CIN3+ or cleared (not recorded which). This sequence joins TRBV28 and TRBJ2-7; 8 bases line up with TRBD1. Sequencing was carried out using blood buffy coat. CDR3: CASGDRGGTYEQYF. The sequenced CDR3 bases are TGTGCCAGCGGCGACAGGGGCGGCACCTACGAG.